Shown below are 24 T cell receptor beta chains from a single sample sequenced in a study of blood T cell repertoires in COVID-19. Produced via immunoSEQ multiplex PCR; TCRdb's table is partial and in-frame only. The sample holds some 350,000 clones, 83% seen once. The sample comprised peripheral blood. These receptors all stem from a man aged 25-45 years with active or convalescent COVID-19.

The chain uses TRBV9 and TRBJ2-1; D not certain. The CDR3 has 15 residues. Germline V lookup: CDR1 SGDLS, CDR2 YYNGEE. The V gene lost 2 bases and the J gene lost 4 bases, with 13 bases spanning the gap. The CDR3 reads CASSVVVGGYNEQFF. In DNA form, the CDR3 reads TGTGCCAGCAGCGTCGTCGTTGGCGGTTACAATGAGCAGTTCTTC.

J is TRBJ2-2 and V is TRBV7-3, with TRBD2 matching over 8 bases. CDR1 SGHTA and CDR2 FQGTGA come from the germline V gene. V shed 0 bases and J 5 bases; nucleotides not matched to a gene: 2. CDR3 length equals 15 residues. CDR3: CASSLTPSGTGELFF. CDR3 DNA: TGTGCCAGCAGCTTAACCCCTAGCGGGACCGGGGAGCTGTTTTTT. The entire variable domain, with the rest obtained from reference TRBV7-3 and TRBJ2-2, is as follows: GAGVSQTPSNKVTEKGKYVELRCDPISGHTALYWYRQSLGQGPEFLIYFQGTGAADDSGLPNDRFFAVRPEGSVSTLKIQRTERGDSAVYLCASSLTPSGTGELFFGEGSRLTVL.

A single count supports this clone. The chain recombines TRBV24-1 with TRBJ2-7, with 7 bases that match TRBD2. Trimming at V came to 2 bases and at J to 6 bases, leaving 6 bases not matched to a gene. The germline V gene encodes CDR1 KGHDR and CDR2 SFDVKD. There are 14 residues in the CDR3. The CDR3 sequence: CATSDSAGSGEQYF. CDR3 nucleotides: TGTGCCACCAGTGATTCAGCGGGATCAGGCGAGCAGTACTTC.

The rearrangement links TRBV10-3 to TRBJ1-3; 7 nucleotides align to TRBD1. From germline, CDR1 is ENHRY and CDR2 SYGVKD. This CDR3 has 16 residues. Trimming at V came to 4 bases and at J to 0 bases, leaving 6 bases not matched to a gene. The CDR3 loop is CAISGIGTVSGNTIYF. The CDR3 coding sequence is TGTGCCATCAGTGGGATAGGGACAGTCTCTGGAAACACCATATATTTT.

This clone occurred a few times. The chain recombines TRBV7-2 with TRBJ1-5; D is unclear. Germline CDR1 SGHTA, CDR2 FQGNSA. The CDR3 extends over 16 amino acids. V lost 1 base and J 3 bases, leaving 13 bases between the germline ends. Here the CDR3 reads CASSLEGGNNNQPQHF. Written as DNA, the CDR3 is TGTGCCAGCAGCTTAGAAGGAGGGAACAACAATCAGCCCCAGCATTTT.

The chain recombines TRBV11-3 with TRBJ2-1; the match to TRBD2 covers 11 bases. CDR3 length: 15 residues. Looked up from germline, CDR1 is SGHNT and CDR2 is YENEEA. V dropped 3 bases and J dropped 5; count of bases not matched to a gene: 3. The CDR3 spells CASSFQTSGDNEQFF. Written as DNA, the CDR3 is TGTGCCAGCAGCTTTCAGACTAGCGGGGACAATGAGCAGTTCTTC. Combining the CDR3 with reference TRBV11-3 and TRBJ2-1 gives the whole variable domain EAGVVQSPRYKIIEKKQPVAFWCNPISGHNTLYWYLQNLGQGPELLIRYENEEAVDDSQLPKDRFSAERLKGVDSTLKIQPAELGDSAVYLCASSFQTSGDNEQFFGPGTRLTVL.

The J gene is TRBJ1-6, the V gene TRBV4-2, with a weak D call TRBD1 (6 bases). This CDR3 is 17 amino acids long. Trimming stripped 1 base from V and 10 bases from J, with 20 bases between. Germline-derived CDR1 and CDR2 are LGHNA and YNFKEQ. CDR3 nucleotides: TGTGCCAGCAGCCAAGTAAAAGGTTTAGGGGGTCAGTCACCCCTCCACTTT. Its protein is CASSQVKGLGGQSPLHF.

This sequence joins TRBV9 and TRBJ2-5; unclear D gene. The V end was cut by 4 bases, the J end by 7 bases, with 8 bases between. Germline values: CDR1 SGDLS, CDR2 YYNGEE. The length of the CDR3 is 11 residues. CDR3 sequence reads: CASSSRGTQYF. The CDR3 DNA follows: TGTGCCAGCAGCTCAAGAGGGACCCAGTACTTC.

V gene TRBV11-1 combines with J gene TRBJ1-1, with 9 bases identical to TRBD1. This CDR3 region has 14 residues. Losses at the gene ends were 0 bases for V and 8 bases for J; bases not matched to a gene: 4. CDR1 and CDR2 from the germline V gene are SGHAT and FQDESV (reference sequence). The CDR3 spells CASSLAGQGTEAFF. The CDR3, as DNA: TGTGCCAGCAGCTTAGCAGGACAGGGGACGGAAGCTTTCTTT.

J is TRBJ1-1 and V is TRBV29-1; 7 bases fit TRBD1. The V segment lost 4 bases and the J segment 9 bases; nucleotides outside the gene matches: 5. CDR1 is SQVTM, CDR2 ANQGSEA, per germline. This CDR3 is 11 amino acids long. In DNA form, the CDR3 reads TGCAGCGTTGCCCCGGACAGGAAAGCTTTCTTT. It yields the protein CSVAPDRKAFF.

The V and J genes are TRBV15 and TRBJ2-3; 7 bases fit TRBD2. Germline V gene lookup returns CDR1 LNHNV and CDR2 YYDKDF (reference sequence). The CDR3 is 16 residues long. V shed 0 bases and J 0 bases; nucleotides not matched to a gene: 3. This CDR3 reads CATSREGGVSTDTQYF. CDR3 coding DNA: TGTGCCACCAGCAGAGAGGGGGGGGTTAGCACAGATACGCAGTATTTT.

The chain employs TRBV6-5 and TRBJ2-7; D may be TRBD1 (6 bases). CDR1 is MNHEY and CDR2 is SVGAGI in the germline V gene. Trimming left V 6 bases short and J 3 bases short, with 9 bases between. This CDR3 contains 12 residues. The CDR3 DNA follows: TGTGCCAGCAGGGGGGACAACTACGAGCAGTACTTC. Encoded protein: CASRGDNYEQYF.

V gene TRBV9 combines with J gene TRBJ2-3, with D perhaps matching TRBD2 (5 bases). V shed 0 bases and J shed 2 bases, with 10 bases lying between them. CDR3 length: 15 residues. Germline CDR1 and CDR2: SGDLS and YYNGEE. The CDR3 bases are TGTGCCAGCAGCGTAGGCAGCGGCAACACAGATACGCAGTATTTT. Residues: CASSVGSGNTDTQYF.

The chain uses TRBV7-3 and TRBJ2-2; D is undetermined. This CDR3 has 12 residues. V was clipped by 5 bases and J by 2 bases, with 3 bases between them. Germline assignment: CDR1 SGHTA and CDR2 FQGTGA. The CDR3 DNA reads TGTGCCAGCAGCGGCAACACCGGGGAGCTGTTTTTT. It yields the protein CASSGNTGELFF.

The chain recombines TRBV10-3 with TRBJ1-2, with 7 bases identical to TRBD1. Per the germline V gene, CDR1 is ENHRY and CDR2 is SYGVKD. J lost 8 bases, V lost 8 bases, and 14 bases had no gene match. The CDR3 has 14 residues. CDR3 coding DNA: TGTGCCATCGCCGGGACAGTCCGGGGTGACGGCTACACCTTC. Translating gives CAIAGTVRGDGYTF.

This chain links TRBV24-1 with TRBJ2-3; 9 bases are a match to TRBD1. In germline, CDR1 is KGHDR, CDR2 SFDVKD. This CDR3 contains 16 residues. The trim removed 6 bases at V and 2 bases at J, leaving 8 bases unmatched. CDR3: CATSMRTGANTDTQYF. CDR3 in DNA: TGTGCCACCAGTATGCGGACAGGGGCCAACACAGATACGCAGTATTTT.

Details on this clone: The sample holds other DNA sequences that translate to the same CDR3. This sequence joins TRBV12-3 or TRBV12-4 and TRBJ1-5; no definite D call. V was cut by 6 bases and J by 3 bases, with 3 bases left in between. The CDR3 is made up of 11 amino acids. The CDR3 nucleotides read TGTGCCAGCAGCCTCAATCAGCCCCAGCATTTT. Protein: CASSLNQPQHF.

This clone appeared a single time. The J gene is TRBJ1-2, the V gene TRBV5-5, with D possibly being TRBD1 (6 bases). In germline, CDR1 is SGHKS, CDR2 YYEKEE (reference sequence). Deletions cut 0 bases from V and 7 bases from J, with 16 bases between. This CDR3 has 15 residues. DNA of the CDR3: TGTGCCAGCAGCTTGGCCCCCAGGGGTGAGGGTGGCTACACCTTC. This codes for CASSLAPRGEGGYTF.

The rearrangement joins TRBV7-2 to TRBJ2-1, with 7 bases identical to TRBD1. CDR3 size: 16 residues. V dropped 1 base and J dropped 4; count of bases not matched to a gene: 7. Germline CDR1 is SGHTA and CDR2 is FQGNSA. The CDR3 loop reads CASSLVVRDSYNEQFF. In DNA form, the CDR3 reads TGTGCCAGCAGCTTAGTAGTAAGGGACAGTTACAATGAGCAGTTCTTC.

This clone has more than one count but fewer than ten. The CDR3: CASSLGTGSNQPQHF. CDR3 coding DNA: TGTGCCAGCAGCTTAGGGACAGGAAGCAATCAGCCCCAGCATTTT. The genes are TRBV7-2 and TRBJ1-5, with 7 bases aligning to TRBD1. The CDR3 loop spans 15 amino acids. Germline lookup yields CDR1 SGHTA and CDR2 FQGNSA. Germline trimming cut 1 base from V and 1 base from J; bases unmatched to any gene: 1.

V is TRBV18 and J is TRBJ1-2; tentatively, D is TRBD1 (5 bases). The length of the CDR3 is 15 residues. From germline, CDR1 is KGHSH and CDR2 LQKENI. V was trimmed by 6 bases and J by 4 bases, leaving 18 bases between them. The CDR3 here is CASSPDQGLGYGYTF. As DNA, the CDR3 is TGTGCCAGCTCGCCCGACCAGGGTTTGGGCTATGGCTACACCTTC.

CDR3 residues: CASIGPPGDGYTF. For the CDR3, the DNA is TGTGCCAGCATAGGGCCCCCAGGGGATGGCTACACCTTC. This chain links TRBV6-5 with TRBJ1-2; tentative D call: TRBD1 (6 bases). Looked up from germline, CDR1 is MNHEY and CDR2 is SVGAGI. The germline V and J ends were trimmed by 7 bases and 6 bases, with 15 bases remaining between them. The CDR3 is 13 amino acids.

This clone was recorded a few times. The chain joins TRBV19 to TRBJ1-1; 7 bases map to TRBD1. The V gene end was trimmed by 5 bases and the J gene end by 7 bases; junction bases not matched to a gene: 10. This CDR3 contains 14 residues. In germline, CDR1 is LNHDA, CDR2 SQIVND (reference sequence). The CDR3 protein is CASSLRDRDLEAFF. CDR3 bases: TGTGCCAGTAGTCTCCGGGACAGAGACCTTGAAGCTTTCTTT.

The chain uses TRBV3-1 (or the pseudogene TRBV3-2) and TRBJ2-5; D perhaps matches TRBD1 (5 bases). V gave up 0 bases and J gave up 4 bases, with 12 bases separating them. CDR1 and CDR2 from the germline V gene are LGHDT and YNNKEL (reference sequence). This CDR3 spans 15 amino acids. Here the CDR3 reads CASSQDGARVETQYF. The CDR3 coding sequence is TGTGCCAGCAGCCAAGATGGGGCAAGAGTAGAGACCCAGTACTTC.